These T cell receptor beta chains were read from a single sample in a study of human T cells and chemical hapten exposure. One entry per CDR3 protein results from TCRdb running MiXCR on the RACE reads. In the table there are 35,000 to 45,000 distinct CDR3 sequences, roughly 12% of which are singletons. Specimen: whole blood, collected in connection with sensitization to the hapten diphenylcyclopropenone (DPC). All receptors derive from a woman aged 25 to 39 with alopecia areata. Some clones in this sample may be carry-over from other donors' samples. CDR3s include the opening cysteine and the closing phenylalanine or tryptophan. The order of the fields is V gene, clone size, D gene, CDR3 length, J gene, CDR3 protein, CDR3 DNA. A D gene is named only where the DNA matches it firmly. Some rows mark clone size as missing; the rest say once, few, many or name a class of expanded clone.

v_gene: TRBV11-2; abundance: -; d_gene: TRBD2; len: 16; j_gene: TRBJ2-7; CDR3aa: CASSQDLAGGRHEQYF; CDR3nt: TGTGCCAGCAGCCAGGACCTAGCGGGAGGGAGGCACGAGCAGTACTTC
v_gene: TRBV30; abundance: -; d_gene: -; len: 15; j_gene: TRBJ2-2; CDR3aa: CACLHAKIQVGELFF; CDR3nt: TGTGCCTGTCTTCATGCGAAGATCCAGGTCGGGGAGCTGTTTTTT
v_gene: TRBV20-1; abundance: many; d_gene: TRBD2; len: 15; j_gene: TRBJ2-1; CDR3aa: CSARPLAASYNEQFF; CDR3nt: TGCAGTGCTAGACCGCTAGCGGCCTCCTACAATGAGCAGTTCTTC
v_gene: TRBV7-3; abundance: few; d_gene: TRBD1; len: 17; j_gene: TRBJ1-1; CDR3aa: CASSLTSVDRGNFEAFF; CDR3nt: TGTGCCAGCAGCTTAACGAGCGTTGACAGGGGCAATTTTGAAGCTTTCTTT
v_gene: TRBV2; abundance: medium-sized; d_gene: -; len: 12; j_gene: TRBJ2-7; CDR3aa: CASRVRGHEQYF; CDR3nt: TGTGCCAGCAGGGTTCGGGGCCACGAGCAGTACTTC
v_gene: TRBV6-2/TRBV6-3; abundance: -; d_gene: -; len: 11; j_gene: TRBJ1-1; CDR3aa: CASSRRNEAFF; CDR3nt: TGTGCCAGCAGTCGACGAAATGAAGCTTTCTTT
v_gene: TRBV7-2; abundance: few; d_gene: -; len: 13; j_gene: TRBJ2-5; CDR3aa: CATQPARSGTQYF; CDR3nt: TGTGCCACCCAACCGGCCAGAAGTGGAACCCAGTACTTC
v_gene: TRBV7-2; abundance: few; d_gene: -; len: 16; j_gene: TRBJ1-6; CDR3aa: CASSSQKSSYNSPLHF; CDR3nt: TGTGCCAGCAGCTCCCAGAAGAGCTCCTATAATTCACCCCTCCACTTT
v_gene: TRBV28; abundance: -; d_gene: -; len: 12; j_gene: TRBJ1-1; CDR3aa: CASRLLGTEAFF; CDR3nt: TGTGCCAGTCGCTTATTAGGCACTGAAGCTTTCTTT
v_gene: TRBV7-2; abundance: many; d_gene: -; len: 13; j_gene: TRBJ2-5; CDR3aa: CASRGAYQETQYF; CDR3nt: TGTGCCAGCAGAGGCGCGTACCAAGAGACCCAGTACTTC
v_gene: TRBV20-1; abundance: few; d_gene: TRBD1; len: 15; j_gene: TRBJ1-6; CDR3aa: CSARGGTGDNSPLHF; CDR3nt: TGCAGTGCTAGAGGAGGGACAGGGGATAATTCACCCCTCCACTTT
v_gene: TRBV9; abundance: few; d_gene: -; len: 14; j_gene: TRBJ2-5; CDR3aa: CASSSGDSEETQYF; CDR3nt: TGTGCCAGCAGCTCGGGGGACTCAGAAGAGACCCAGTACTTC
v_gene: TRBV19; abundance: -; d_gene: -; len: 14; j_gene: TRBJ1-1; CDR3aa: CASSPRRRDTEAFF; CDR3nt: TGTGCCAGTAGTCCCAGGCGTAGGGACACTGAAGCTTTCTTT
v_gene: TRBV6-2/TRBV6-3; abundance: -; d_gene: TRBD2; len: 13; j_gene: TRBJ2-1; CDR3aa: CASSWDYQYEQFF; CDR3nt: TGTGCCAGCAGTTGGGACTATCAGTATGAGCAGTTCTTC
v_gene: TRBV20-1; abundance: many; d_gene: TRBD2; len: 17; j_gene: TRBJ2-1; CDR3aa: CSASISTGGTRRYEQFF; CDR3nt: TGCAGTGCTAGTATCTCAACCGGGGGGACTAGACGATATGAGCAGTTCTTC
v_gene: TRBV9; abundance: -; d_gene: -; len: 14; j_gene: TRBJ1-1; CDR3aa: CASTTTIGNTEAFF; CDR3nt: TGTGCCAGCACCACTACTATAGGGAACACTGAAGCTTTCTTT
v_gene: TRBV7-2; abundance: many; d_gene: TRBD1; len: 15; j_gene: TRBJ1-3; CDR3aa: CASSSHRGSGNTIYF; CDR3nt: TGTGCCAGCAGCTCCCACAGGGGCTCTGGAAACACCATATATTTT
v_gene: TRBV2; abundance: few; d_gene: -; len: 15; j_gene: TRBJ1-4; CDR3aa: CASSEGPAANEKLFF; CDR3nt: TGTGCCAGCAGTGAGGGCCCCGCGGCTAATGAAAAACTGTTTTTT
v_gene: TRBV20-1; abundance: few; d_gene: TRBD2; len: 16; j_gene: TRBJ2-1; CDR3aa: CSARGGTSGAYNEQFF; CDR3nt: TGCAGTGCTCGGGGAGGGACTAGCGGAGCCTACAATGAGCAGTTCTTC
v_gene: TRBV3-1; abundance: many; d_gene: -; len: 16; j_gene: TRBJ2-3; CDR3aa: CASSQVPGVWTDTQYF; CDR3nt: TGTGCCAGCAGCCAAGTACCAGGGGTTTGGACAGATACGCAGTATTTT
v_gene: TRBV20-1; abundance: many; d_gene: TRBD1; len: 16; j_gene: TRBJ1-5; CDR3aa: CSARDPDRGLGQPQHF; CDR3nt: TGCAGTGCTAGAGACCCGGACAGGGGGCTGGGACAGCCCCAGCATTTT
v_gene: TRBV7-2; abundance: -; d_gene: -; len: 15; j_gene: TRBJ1-6; CDR3aa: CASSQTGTANSPLHF; CDR3nt: TGTGCCAGCAGCCAGACCGGGACGGCAAATTCACCCCTCCACTTT
v_gene: TRBV6-4; abundance: -; d_gene: TRBD2; len: 14; j_gene: TRBJ2-1; CDR3aa: CATPPGLGGNEQFF; CDR3nt: TGTGCCACCCCTCCGGGACTAGGAGGCAATGAGCAGTTCTTC
v_gene: TRBV4-1; abundance: many; d_gene: -; len: 13; j_gene: TRBJ1-1; CDR3aa: CASSHPLNTEAFF; CDR3nt: TGCGCCAGCAGCCATCCTTTGAACACTGAAGCTTTCTTT
v_gene: TRBV12-3/TRBV12-4; abundance: -; d_gene: TRBD1; len: 16; j_gene: TRBJ1-3; CDR3aa: CASSPGQGSSGNTIYF; CDR3nt: TGTGCCAGCAGTCCGGGACAGGGGAGCTCTGGAAACACCATATATTTT
v_gene: TRBV28; abundance: many; d_gene: -; len: 13; j_gene: TRBJ2-5; CDR3aa: CASSFGGLETQYF; CDR3nt: TGTGCCAGCAGTTTCGGTGGATTGGAGACCCAGTACTTC
v_gene: TRBV10-3; abundance: -; d_gene: TRBD1; len: 14; j_gene: TRBJ2-1; CDR3aa: CAISPGTGTNEQFF; CDR3nt: TGTGCCATCAGTCCCGGGACAGGTACAAATGAGCAGTTCTTC
v_gene: TRBV20-1; abundance: -; d_gene: TRBD1; len: 13; j_gene: TRBJ2-7; CDR3aa: CSARDHRGYEQYF; CDR3nt: TGCAGTGCTAGAGATCACAGGGGGTACGAGCAGTACTTC
v_gene: TRBV15; abundance: -; d_gene: TRBD1; len: 16; j_gene: TRBJ1-4; CDR3aa: CATSRDRGQGNEKLFF; CDR3nt: TGTGCCACCAGCAGAGATAGGGGGCAGGGGAACGAAAAACTGTTTTTT
v_gene: TRBV5-1; abundance: -; d_gene: TRBD1; len: 15; j_gene: TRBJ2-7; CDR3aa: CASSSRQGNSYEQYF; CDR3nt: TGCGCCAGCAGCTCGAGACAGGGTAACTCCTACGAGCAGTACTTC
v_gene: TRBV4-2; abundance: few; d_gene: -; len: 15; j_gene: TRBJ2-1; CDR3aa: CASSQGGASYNEQFF; CDR3nt: TGTGCCAGCAGCCAAGGCGGAGCCTCCTACAATGAGCAGTTCTTC
v_gene: TRBV20-1; abundance: -; d_gene: TRBD2; len: 14; j_gene: TRBJ2-1; CDR3aa: CSARGTSEFNEQFF; CDR3nt: TGCAGTGCTAGGGGGACTAGCGAGTTCAATGAGCAGTTCTTC
v_gene: TRBV11-1; abundance: many; d_gene: TRBD2; len: 17; j_gene: TRBJ2-1; CDR3aa: CASSGSGSHSSYNEQFF; CDR3nt: TGTGCCAGCAGTGGTAGCGGGAGCCATAGCTCCTACAATGAGCAGTTCTTC
v_gene: TRBV27; abundance: many; d_gene: -; len: 12; j_gene: TRBJ1-2; CDR3aa: CASSSPGYGYTF; CDR3nt: TGTGCCAGCAGTTCTCCCGGGTATGGCTACACCTTC
v_gene: TRBV7-3; abundance: -; d_gene: -; len: 12; j_gene: TRBJ2-3; CDR3aa: CASSEMGDTQYF; CDR3nt: TGTGCCAGCAGCGAGATGGGGGATACGCAGTATTTT
v_gene: TRBV6-2/TRBV6-3; abundance: few; d_gene: TRBD1; len: 13; j_gene: TRBJ2-3; CDR3aa: CVTDRGGTDTQYF; CDR3nt: TGTGTCACGGACAGGGGTGGAACAGATACGCAGTATTTT
v_gene: TRBV21-1; abundance: -; d_gene: -; len: 18; j_gene: TRBJ2-1; CDR3aa: CASSKTPRRPGSDNEQFF; CDR3nt: TGTGCCAGCAGCAAAACTCCCCGACGACCCGGGAGTGACAATGAGCAGTTCTTC
v_gene: TRBV5-1; abundance: -; d_gene: -; len: 17; j_gene: TRBJ2-6; CDR3aa: CASSLGGVRSGANVLTF; CDR3nt: TGCGCCAGCAGCTTGGGGGGCGTCCGCTCTGGGGCCAACGTCCTGACTTTC
v_gene: TRBV18; abundance: many; d_gene: -; len: 14; j_gene: TRBJ2-7; CDR3aa: CASSPQVGVYEQYF; CDR3nt: TGTGCCAGCTCACCACAGGTCGGCGTCTACGAGCAGTACTTC
v_gene: TRBV29-1; abundance: few; d_gene: -; len: 13; j_gene: TRBJ2-1; CDR3aa: CSVEANEGLSQFF; CDR3nt: TGCAGCGTTGAGGCAAACGAGGGGCTGTCGCAGTTCTTC
v_gene: TRBV11-2; abundance: -; d_gene: TRBD2; len: 15; j_gene: TRBJ2-1; CDR3aa: CASSFTSGSYNEQFF; CDR3nt: TGTGCCAGCAGCTTCACTAGCGGGAGCTACAATGAGCAGTTCTTC
v_gene: TRBV29-1; abundance: -; d_gene: -; len: 13; j_gene: TRBJ2-1; CDR3aa: CSVVGQRYNEQFF; CDR3nt: TGCAGCGTTGTGGGACAACGATACAATGAGCAGTTCTTC
v_gene: TRBV5-5; abundance: many; d_gene: -; len: 14; j_gene: TRBJ1-5; CDR3aa: CASSLRVLNQPQHF; CDR3nt: TGTGCCAGCAGCTTGAGGGTCCTCAATCAGCCCCAGCATTTT